A selection of T cell receptor beta chains follows, all from one sample in a study of response to subunit inactivated influenza vaccine. TCRdb recomputed calls from the RT-PCR reads with MiXCR, one row per CDR3 protein. The table has hundreds of thousands of distinct CDR3 sequences, approximately 7.7% seen once. The source material was PBMCs from blood, sampled around 25 months after vaccination. These receptors came from a man aged 45 to 75 who received an inactivated influenza vaccine. Each CDR3 is given with its conserved first and last residue. Fields, in order: J gene, D gene, clone size, V gene, CDR3 DNA, CDR3 protein. A D gene is named only where the DNA matches it firmly. For some rows the clone size is stated as once, few or many, or as a class when expanded; others skip it.

J: TRBJ1-6
D: NA
size: NA
V: TRBV15
DNA: TGTGCCACCAGCAGGGGGGGGGCAACCTCACCCCTCCACTTT
CDR3: CATSRGGATSPLHF

J: TRBJ2-1
D: TRBD2
size: NA
V: TRBV28
DNA: TGTTCCAGCAGTTTGGGGCTAGCGGTGGAGACGAATGAGCAGTTCTTC
CDR3: CSSSLGLAVETNEQFF

J: TRBJ2-1
D: TRBD2
size: many
V: TRBV20-1
DNA: TGCAGTGCTAGAATCCCGGGACTAGCCTACCACAATGAGCAGTTCTTC
CDR3: CSARIPGLAYHNEQFF

J: TRBJ2-3
D: TRBD1
size: NA
V: TRBV20-1
DNA: TGCAGTGCGCCGGCTGGGACAGGGGTAGCAGATACGCAGTATTTT
CDR3: CSAPAGTGVADTQYF

J: TRBJ2-6
D: NA
size: NA
V: TRBV4-1
DNA: TGCGCCAGCAGCCAAGATCTGGGCCTTACAGGGCCTGGGGCCAACGTCCTGACTTTC
CDR3: CASSQDLGLTGPGANVLTF

J: TRBJ2-7
D: NA
size: few
V: TRBV7-8
DNA: TGTGCCAGCAGCTCCGGTCGCACAGGGTCCTACGAGCAGTACTTC
CDR3: CASSSGRTGSYEQYF

J: TRBJ2-1
D: TRBD2
size: many
V: TRBV12-3/TRBV12-4
DNA: TGTGCCAGCGGGTTTGGCGGGAGTGAGCAGTTCTTC
CDR3: CASGFGGSEQFF

J: TRBJ1-6
D: TRBD1
size: NA
V: TRBV10-3
DNA: TGTGCCATCAGTGAGTCAGGCAGGGGGGACTCACCCCTCCACTTT
CDR3: CAISESGRGDSPLHF

J: TRBJ1-2
D: TRBD1
size: few
V: TRBV20-1
DNA: TGCAGTGCAACTGACAGGGGAAGCTATGGCTACACCTTC
CDR3: CSATDRGSYGYTF

J: TRBJ1-1
D: NA
size: once
V: TRBV6-1
DNA: TGTGCCAGCAGTGAACTGGCATCCACTGAAGCTTTCTTT
CDR3: CASSELASTEAFF

J: TRBJ2-2
D: NA
size: NA
V: TRBV6-1
DNA: TGTGCCAGCGGGCAAGGGAGCCGAAGGGTAACCGGGGAGCTGTTTTTT
CDR3: CASGQGSRRVTGELFF

J: TRBJ2-7
D: TRBD2
size: NA
V: TRBV20-1
DNA: TGCAGTGCTGTTAGCGGGGGGCCCTACGAGCAGTACTTC
CDR3: CSAVSGGPYEQYF

J: TRBJ2-1
D: TRBD1
size: few
V: TRBV7-9
DNA: TGTGCCAGCAACTATGGGGCAGGGGGCCTCAATGAGCAGTTCTTC
CDR3: CASNYGAGGLNEQFF

J: TRBJ1-5
D: TRBD1
size: many
V: TRBV6-1
DNA: TGTGCCAGCAGTGCCACCAGGGGGTTGGGCAATCAGCCCCAGCATTTT
CDR3: CASSATRGLGNQPQHF

J: TRBJ1-3
D: TRBD1
size: NA
V: TRBV29-1
DNA: TGCAGCGTTGCCCTCTCCGGGACAGGGGGAAACACCATATATTTT
CDR3: CSVALSGTGGNTIYF

J: TRBJ1-1
D: NA
size: few
V: TRBV7-8
DNA: TGTGCCAGCAGCTTATTGGGTAGCTCTGAAGCTTTCTTT
CDR3: CASSLLGSSEAFF

J: TRBJ1-2
D: TRBD1
size: many
V: TRBV12-3/TRBV12-4
DNA: TGTGCCAGCACCCCGACAGGGGGCTATGGCTACACCTTC
CDR3: CASTPTGGYGYTF

J: TRBJ1-1
D: TRBD1
size: few
V: TRBV29-1
DNA: TGCAGCGGTGGACAGGGGCTCACTGAAGCTTTCTTT
CDR3: CSGGQGLTEAFF

J: TRBJ2-5
D: NA
size: few
V: TRBV20-1
DNA: TGCAGTGCTCGAGAAACCAGGAAGACCCAGTACTTC
CDR3: CSARETRKTQYF

J: TRBJ1-1
D: NA
size: NA
V: TRBV4-2
DNA: TGTGCCAGCAGCCAAGATCTGACAGGCACTGAAGCTTTCTTT
CDR3: CASSQDLTGTEAFF

J: TRBJ2-2
D: NA
size: many
V: TRBV29-1
DNA: TGCAGCGTTGGCGAGAGCGGGCGCGCGAACACCGGGGAGCTGTTTTTT
CDR3: CSVGESGRANTGELFF

J: TRBJ1-5
D: NA
size: few
V: TRBV5-5
DNA: TGTGCCAGCAGCTTGTACTCCGGGTATAGCAATCAGCCCCAGCATTTT
CDR3: CASSLYSGYSNQPQHF

J: TRBJ2-6
D: NA
size: NA
V: TRBV4-2
DNA: TGTGCCAGCAGCCAAGTATCAAGCTCTGGGGCCAACGTCCTGACTTTC
CDR3: CASSQVSSSGANVLTF

J: TRBJ1-6
D: TRBD1
size: many
V: TRBV20-1
DNA: TGCAGTGCAGAGAAGGACAGGGCAAATTCACCCCTCCACTTT
CDR3: CSAEKDRANSPLHF

J: TRBJ1-1
D: TRBD1
size: many
V: TRBV7-2
DNA: TGTGCCAGCAGCCACCCGACAGGGAGAACTGAAGCTTTCTTT
CDR3: CASSHPTGRTEAFF

J: TRBJ2-2
D: TRBD1
size: few
V: TRBV7-3
DNA: TGTGCCAGCAGCACAACCGGGACAGGGTCCGGGGAGCTGTTTTTT
CDR3: CASSTTGTGSGELFF

J: TRBJ2-7
D: NA
size: many
V: TRBV12-3/TRBV12-4
DNA: TGTGCCAGCAGCCAGGGATTGGGCTCGTACGAGCAGTACTTC
CDR3: CASSQGLGSYEQYF

J: TRBJ1-5
D: TRBD1
size: NA
V: TRBV5-5
DNA: TGTGCCAGCAGCAGAGACACAGGGGCTAGCAATCAGCCCCAGCATTTT
CDR3: CASSRDTGASNQPQHF

J: TRBJ2-7
D: TRBD1
size: NA
V: TRBV2
DNA: TGTGCCAGCAGACCGGGACAGGGCGGCCTCTACGAGCAGTACTTC
CDR3: CASRPGQGGLYEQYF

J: TRBJ1-1
D: NA
size: few
V: TRBV6-2/TRBV6-3
DNA: TGTGCCAGCAGTGAGACGGACGCTGAAGCTTTCTTT
CDR3: CASSETDAEAFF

J: TRBJ1-2
D: NA
size: NA
V: TRBV12-3/TRBV12-4
DNA: TGTGCCAGCAGTTTAGGGCACGGACTTCCGTCCGGCTACACCTTC
CDR3: CASSLGHGLPSGYTF

J: TRBJ2-3
D: TRBD2
size: few
V: TRBV20-1
DNA: TGCAGTGCCTCCGGACTAGCGGGGGGTAGCACAGATACGCAGTATTTT
CDR3: CSASGLAGGSTDTQYF

J: TRBJ2-3
D: NA
size: many
V: TRBV27
DNA: TGTGCCAGCAGTTCTGGGAGGGGGCAGGCGAACACAGATACGCAGTATTTT
CDR3: CASSSGRGQANTDTQYF

J: TRBJ2-1
D: NA
size: few
V: TRBV15
DNA: TGTGCCACCAGCAGAGAAAGGGGCAATGAGCAGTTCTTC
CDR3: CATSRERGNEQFF